The 8 T cell receptor beta chains below were found in one sample sequenced in a study of blood T cell repertoires in COVID-19. The data were produced by immunoSEQ multiplex PCR, yet TCRdb's version contains in-frame clones alone and is incomplete. This table has 150,000 to 200,000 clones, approximately 80% appearing once. What was sequenced was PBMCs or T cells enriched from blood (not recorded which). All receptors derive from a man between 65 and 85 years old who had been exposed to COVID-19.

The V gene is TRBV27, the J gene TRBJ1-1; TRBD1 matches 10 bases. CDR3 length equals 17 residues. With 8 bases clipped from V and 0 bases from J, the junction kept 12 bases outside the gene matches. Germline V gene sequence: CDR1 MNHEY, CDR2 SMNVEV (reference sequence). CDR3 bases: TGTGCCAGCGACAGGGGGCTTTACCCCATGCTGAACACTGAAGCTTTCTTT. This encodes CASDRGLYPMLNTEAFF.

V and J are TRBV6-4 and TRBJ2-3, with 10 bases identical to TRBD2. The germline CDR1 and CDR2 sequences are MRHNA and SNTAGT. V shed 4 bases, J shed 4 bases, and the junction held 5 bases outside the gene matches. This CDR3 spans 15 amino acids. For the CDR3, the DNA is TGTGCCAGCAGTGCCTTAGCGGGAGGAGCAGATACGCAGTATTTT. Amino acid sequence: CASSALAGGADTQYF.

This clone was detected only once. The V gene is TRBV28, the J gene TRBJ2-4, with a possible D match to TRBD1 (6 bases). Germline V gives CDR1 MDHEN, CDR2 SYDVKM. The CDR3 has 15 residues. V was clipped by 5 bases and J by 0 bases, with 11 bases between them. As DNA, the CDR3 is TGTGCCAGCAGTCCCCACAGGGAAGCCAAAAACATTCAGTACTTC. As protein: CASSPHREAKNIQYF.

The chain couples TRBV3-1 (or the pseudogene TRBV3-2) to TRBJ2-7; D call uncertain. The CDR3 has 14 residues. Deletions cut 1 base from V and 1 base from J, with 8 bases between. The V gene's germline CDR1 is LGHDT and CDR2 YNNKEL (reference sequence). The DNA of the CDR3 is TGTGCCAGCAGCCAAGCCCCGGGTTCCTACGAGCAGTACTTC. Protein sequence: CASSQAPGSYEQYF.

This clone was recorded only once. V is TRBV5-6 and J is TRBJ2-7, with TRBD1 matching 7 bases. Germline V gene sequence: CDR1 SGHDT, CDR2 YYEEEE. Germline trimming cut 3 bases from V and 1 base from J; bases unmatched to any gene: 7. The CDR3 consists of 15 residues. CDR3 loop: CASSSTGTASYEQYF. DNA of the CDR3: TGTGCCAGCAGCTCCACCGGGACAGCTTCCTACGAGCAGTACTTC.

This chain joins TRBV7-6 and TRBJ1-1; 8 nucleotides align to TRBD1. This CDR3 is 16 amino acids long. V lost 5 bases, J lost 0 bases, and 8 bases stayed unmatched. The germline gives CDR1 SGHVS, CDR2 FNYEAQ. CDR3 amino acids: CASSPGTGSLNTEAFF. DNA of the CDR3: TGTGCCAGCAGCCCGGGGACAGGATCCTTGAACACTGAAGCTTTCTTT.

The V and J genes are TRBV19 and TRBJ1-5; D unresolved. Germline lookup yields CDR1 LNHDA and CDR2 SQIVND (reference sequence). The V end was cut by 3 bases, the J end by 3 bases, with 6 bases between. This CDR3 is built from 13 residues. Here the CDR3 DNA reads TGTGCCAGTAGTATTGGCCCCAATCAGCCCCAGCATTTT. Protein sequence: CASSIGPNQPQHF.

The CDR3 sequence: CAISESRQGTPDTQYF. CDR3 DNA: TGTGCCATCAGTGAGTCCAGACAGGGGACCCCAGATACGCAGTATTTT. The gene calls are TRBV10-3 and TRBJ2-3, with TRBD1 identical over 8 bases. This CDR3 is 16 amino acids long. CDR1 is ENHRY and CDR2 is SYGVKD in the germline V gene. J gave up 4 bases and V 0 bases, and 6 bases lay outside the gene matches.